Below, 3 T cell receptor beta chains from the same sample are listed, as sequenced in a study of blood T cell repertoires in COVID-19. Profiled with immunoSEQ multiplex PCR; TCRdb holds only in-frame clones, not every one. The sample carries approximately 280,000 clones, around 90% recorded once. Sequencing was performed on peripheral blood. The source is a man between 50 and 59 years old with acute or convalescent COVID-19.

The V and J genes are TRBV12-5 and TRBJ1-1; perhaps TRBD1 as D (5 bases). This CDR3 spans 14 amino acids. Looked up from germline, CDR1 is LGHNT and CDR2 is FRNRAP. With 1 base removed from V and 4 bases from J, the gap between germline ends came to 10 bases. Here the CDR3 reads CASGLGTGGTEAFF. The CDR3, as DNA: TGTGCTAGTGGTTTGGGGACCGGGGGCACTGAAGCTTTCTTT.

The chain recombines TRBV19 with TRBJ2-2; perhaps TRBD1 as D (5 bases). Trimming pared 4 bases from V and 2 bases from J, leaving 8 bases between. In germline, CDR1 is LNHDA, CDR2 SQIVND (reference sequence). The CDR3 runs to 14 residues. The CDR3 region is CASSKTVNTGELFF. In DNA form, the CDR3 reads TGTGCCAGTAGTAAGACAGTTAACACCGGGGAGCTGTTTTTT.

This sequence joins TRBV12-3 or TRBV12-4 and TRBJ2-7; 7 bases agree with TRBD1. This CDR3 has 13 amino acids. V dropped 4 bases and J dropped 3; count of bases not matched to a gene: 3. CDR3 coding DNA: TGTGCCAGCAGTTACCGGGACAGCTACGAGCAGTACTTC. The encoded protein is CASSYRDSYEQYF.